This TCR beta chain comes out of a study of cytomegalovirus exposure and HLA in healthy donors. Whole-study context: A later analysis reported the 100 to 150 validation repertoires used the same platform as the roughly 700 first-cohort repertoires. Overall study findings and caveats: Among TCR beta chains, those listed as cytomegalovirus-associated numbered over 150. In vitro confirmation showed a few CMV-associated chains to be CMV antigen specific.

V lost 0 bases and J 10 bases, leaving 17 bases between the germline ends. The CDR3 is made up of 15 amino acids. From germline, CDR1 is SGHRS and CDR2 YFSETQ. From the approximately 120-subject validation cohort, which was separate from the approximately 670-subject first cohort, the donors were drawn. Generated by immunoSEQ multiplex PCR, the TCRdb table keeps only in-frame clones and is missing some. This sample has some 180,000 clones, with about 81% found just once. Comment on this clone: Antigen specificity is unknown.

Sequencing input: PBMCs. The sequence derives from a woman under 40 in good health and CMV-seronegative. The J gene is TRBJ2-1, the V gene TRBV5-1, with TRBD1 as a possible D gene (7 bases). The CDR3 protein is CASSLGQGGIREQFF. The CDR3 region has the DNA TGCGCCAGCAGCTTGGGACAGGGAGGCATAAGGGAGCAGTTCTTC.